A single sample gave rise to the 10 T cell receptor beta chains below, sequenced in a study of PD-1 blockade in classical Hodgkin lymphoma. Each and every patient relapsed after autologous stem cell transplantation, and patients got differing brentuximab vedotin exposure. Using immunoSEQ multiplex PCR, the repertoire was profiled, and TCRdb retains in-frame clones only, with some absent. The table records more than 20,000 clones, around 70% of them present only once. The sequencing used peripheral blood mononuclear cells (PBMCs), collected before the second cycle of nivolumab. These receptors all stem from a human donor with classical Hodgkin lymphoma.

This clone occurred many times. The chain combines TRBV6-5 with TRBJ1-1; 7 bases match TRBD1. The germline CDR1 and CDR2 sequences are MNHEY and SVGAGI. The trim removed 9 bases at V and 4 bases at J, leaving 8 bases unmatched. This CDR3 is 13 amino acids long. Written as DNA, the CDR3 is TGTGCCAGTCGGGACAGCTCTCTCACTGAAGCTTTCTTT. It codes for CASRDSSLTEAFF.

The V gene is TRBV5-1, the J gene TRBJ2-1, with D tentatively TRBD2 (5 bases). Deletions cut 4 bases from V and 0 bases from J, with 8 bases between. This CDR3 contains 14 residues. Germline CDR1 SGHRS, CDR2 YFSETQ. This CDR3 reads CASSPGNSYNEQFF. In DNA form, the CDR3 reads TGCGCCAGCAGCCCGGGGAACTCCTACAATGAGCAGTTCTTC.

This clone was counted at least ten times. The chain joins TRBV29-1 to TRBJ2-1, with D unresolved. Trimming took 1 base from V and 2 from J, leaving 12 bases between them. This CDR3 has 15 amino acids. Germline V gene data show CDR1 as SQVTM and CDR2 as ANQGSEA. DNA of the CDR3: TGCAGCGTTGAAGCGAGAAGGGCCCCCTACAATGAGCAGTTCTTC. Its protein product is CSVEARRAPYNEQFF.

The rearrangement uses TRBV5-8 and TRBJ1-5; D perhaps matches TRBD1 (6 bases). The germline V and J ends were trimmed by 3 bases and 2 bases, with 15 bases remaining between them. The CDR3 length is 16 residues. Germline loops: CDR1 SGHTS, CDR2 YDEGEE. In DNA form, the CDR3 reads TGTGCCAGCAGCTCCCAGGGGAGCTGGGGCAATCAGCCCCAGCATTTT. The encoded protein is CASSSQGSWGNQPQHF. Based on the CDR3 plus reference TRBV5-8 and TRBJ1-5, the full variable domain is EAGVTQSPTHLIKTRGQQATLRCSPISGHTSVYWYQQALGLGLQFLLWYDEGEERNRGNFPPRFSGRQFPNYSSELNVNALELEDSALYLCASSSQGSWGNQPQHFGDGTRLSIL.

CDR3 coding DNA: TGTGCCAGCAGTTTCCACAGGGGAGTCACCACCTTTGAAGCTTTCTTT. Translation: CASSFHRGVTTFEAFF. The chain recombines TRBV28 with TRBJ1-1; 7 bases agree with TRBD1. Germline CDR1 reads MDHEN; CDR2 reads SYDVKM. CDR3 length: 16 residues. With V trimmed by 3 bases and J by 7 bases, 14 bases remained unmatched.

The V call is TRBV5-6, the J call TRBJ2-5; D remains ambiguous. Between the trimmed V and J ends, which lost 3 bases and 7 bases, there was a span of 16 bases. CDR3 length: 14 residues. The germline CDR1 and CDR2 sequences are SGHDT and YYEEEE. The CDR3 is CASSYGRFVRTQYF. CDR3 sequence (DNA): TGTGCCAGCAGCTACGGGCGTTTTGTTCGGACCCAGTACTTC.

The chain has TRBV7-2 and TRBJ2-1; possibly TRBD1 or TRBD2 for D (5 bases each). Germline assignment: CDR1 SGHTA and CDR2 FQGNSA. This CDR3 contains 17 residues. The V end lost 3 bases, the J end lost 0 bases, and 15 bases lay between the germline ends. The CDR3 nucleotides are TGTGCCAGCAGCTTCCGAGGCGTGGGACGCTCCTACAATGAGCAGTTCTTC. This gives the protein CASSFRGVGRSYNEQFF.

This chain joins TRBV6-5 and TRBJ2-1, with 13 nucleotides matching TRBD2. The CDR3 has 16 amino acids. With V trimmed by 2 bases and J by 9 bases, 7 bases remained unmatched. In germline, CDR1 is MNHEY, CDR2 SVGAGI. CDR3 DNA sequence: TGTGCCAGCAGTTACCCGGGACTAGCGGGATTTGGTGAGCAGTTCTTC. This encodes CASSYPGLAGFGEQFF.

The chain is built from TRBV19 and TRBJ2-7; TRBD2 is a possible D gene (5 bases). The ends were cut back, 4 bases at V and 0 bases at J, with 16 bases in the middle. The CDR3 runs 16 residues. Germline loops: CDR1 LNHDA, CDR2 SQIVND (reference sequence). In DNA form, the CDR3 reads TGTGCCAGTAGTAGGCGGACGGGGTCCAGCTCCTACGAGCAGTACTTC. As protein: CASSRRTGSSSYEQYF.

This clone qualifies as medium-sized. This rearrangement joins TRBV7-9 to TRBJ1-3; D unresolved. Trimming cost V 1 base and J 0 bases, with 16 bases left between them. The CDR3 covers 18 residues. Germline V gene data show CDR1 as SEHNR and CDR2 as FQNEAQ (reference sequence). CDR3 nucleotides: TGTGCCAGCAGCTTAGAGCGGAGCCTTATCCCCTCTGGAAACACCATATATTTT. As protein: CASSLERSLIPSGNTIYF.